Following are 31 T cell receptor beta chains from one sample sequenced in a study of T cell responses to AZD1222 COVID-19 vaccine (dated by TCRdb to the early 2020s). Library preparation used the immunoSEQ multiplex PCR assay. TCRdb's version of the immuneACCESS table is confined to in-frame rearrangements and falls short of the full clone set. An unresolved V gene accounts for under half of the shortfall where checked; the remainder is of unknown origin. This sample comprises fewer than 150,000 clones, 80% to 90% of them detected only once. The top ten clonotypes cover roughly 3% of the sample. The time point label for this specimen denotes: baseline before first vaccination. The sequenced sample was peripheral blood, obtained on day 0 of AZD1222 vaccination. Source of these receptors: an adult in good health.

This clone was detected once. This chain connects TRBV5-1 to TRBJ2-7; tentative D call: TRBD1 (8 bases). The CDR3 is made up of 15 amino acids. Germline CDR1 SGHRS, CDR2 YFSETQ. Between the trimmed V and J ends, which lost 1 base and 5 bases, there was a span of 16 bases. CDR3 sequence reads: CASSLSGTGYDEQYF. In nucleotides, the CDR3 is TGCGCCAGCAGCTTGAGCGGGACAGGATATGACGAGCAGTACTTC.

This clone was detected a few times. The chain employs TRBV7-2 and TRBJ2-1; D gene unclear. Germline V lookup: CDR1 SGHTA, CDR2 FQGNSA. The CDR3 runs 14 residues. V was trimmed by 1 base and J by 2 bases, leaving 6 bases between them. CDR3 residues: CASSLVGTYNEQFF. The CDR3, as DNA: TGTGCCAGCAGCTTAGTAGGCACCTACAATGAGCAGTTCTTC.

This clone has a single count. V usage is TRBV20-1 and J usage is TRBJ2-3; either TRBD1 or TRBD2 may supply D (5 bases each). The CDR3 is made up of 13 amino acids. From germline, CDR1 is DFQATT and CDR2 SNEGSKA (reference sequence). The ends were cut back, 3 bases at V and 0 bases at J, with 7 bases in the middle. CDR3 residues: CSASRDSTDTQYF. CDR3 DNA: TGCAGTGCTAGTAGGGACAGCACAGATACGCAGTATTTT.

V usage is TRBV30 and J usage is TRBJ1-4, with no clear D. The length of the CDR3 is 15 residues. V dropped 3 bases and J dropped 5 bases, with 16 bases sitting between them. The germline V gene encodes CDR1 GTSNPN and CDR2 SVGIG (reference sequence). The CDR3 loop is CAWRSAALWNEKLFF. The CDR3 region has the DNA TGTGCCTGGAGATCGGCGGCCCTCTGGAATGAAAAACTGTTTTTT.

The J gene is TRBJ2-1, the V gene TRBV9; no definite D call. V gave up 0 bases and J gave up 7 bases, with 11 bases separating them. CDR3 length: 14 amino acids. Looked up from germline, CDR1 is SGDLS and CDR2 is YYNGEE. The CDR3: CASSVAHLSNEQFF. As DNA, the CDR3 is TGTGCCAGCAGCGTAGCCCATTTATCAAATGAGCAGTTCTTC.

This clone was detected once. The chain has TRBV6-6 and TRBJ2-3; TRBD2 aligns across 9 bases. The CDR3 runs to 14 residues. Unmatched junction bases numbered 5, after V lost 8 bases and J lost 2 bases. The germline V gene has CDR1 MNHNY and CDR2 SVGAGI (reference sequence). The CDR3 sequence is CASRPGLATDTQYF. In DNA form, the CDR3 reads TGTGCCAGCCGACCGGGACTAGCCACAGATACGCAGTATTTT.

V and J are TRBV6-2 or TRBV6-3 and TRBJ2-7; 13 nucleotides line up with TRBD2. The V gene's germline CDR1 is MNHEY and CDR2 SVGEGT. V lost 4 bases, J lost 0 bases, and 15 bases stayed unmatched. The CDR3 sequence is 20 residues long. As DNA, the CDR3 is TGTGCCAGCAGTTTCAACCCGGGACTAGCGGGAAAAGGGTTCTCCTACGAGCAGTACTTC. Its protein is CASSFNPGLAGKGFSYEQYF.

CDR3 bases: TGTGCCAGCAGCCCCTGGGGGTCGGGAAACGACGAGCAGTACTTC. It encodes CASSPWGSGNDEQYF. The genes are TRBV7-9 and TRBJ2-7; tentatively, D is TRBD1 or TRBD2 (5 bases each). Germline V lookup: CDR1 SEHNR, CDR2 FQNEAQ (reference sequence). Trimming took off 5 bases at V and 5 bases at J, with 19 bases between the two ends. The CDR3 spans 15 residues.

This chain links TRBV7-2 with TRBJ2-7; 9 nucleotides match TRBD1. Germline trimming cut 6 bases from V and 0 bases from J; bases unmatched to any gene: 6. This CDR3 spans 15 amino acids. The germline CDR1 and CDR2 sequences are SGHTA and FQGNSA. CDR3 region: CASRGGTGSSYEQYF. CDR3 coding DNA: TGTGCCAGCAGGGGAGGGACAGGGAGCTCCTACGAGCAGTACTTC.

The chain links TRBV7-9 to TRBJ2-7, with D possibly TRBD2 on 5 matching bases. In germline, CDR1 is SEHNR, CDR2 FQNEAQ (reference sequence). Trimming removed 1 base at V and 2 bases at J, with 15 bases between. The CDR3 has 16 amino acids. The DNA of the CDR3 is TGTGCCAGCAGCTTAGTTTCGTTCGGGGTTACCTACGAGCAGTACTTC. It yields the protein CASSLVSFGVTYEQYF. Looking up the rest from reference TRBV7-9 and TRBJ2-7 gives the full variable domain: DTGVSQNPRHKITKRGQNVTFRCDPISEHNRLYWYRQTLGQGPEFLTYFQNEAQLEKSRLLSDRFSAERPKGSFSTLEIQRTEQGDSAMYLCASSLVSFGVTYEQYFGPGTRLTVT.

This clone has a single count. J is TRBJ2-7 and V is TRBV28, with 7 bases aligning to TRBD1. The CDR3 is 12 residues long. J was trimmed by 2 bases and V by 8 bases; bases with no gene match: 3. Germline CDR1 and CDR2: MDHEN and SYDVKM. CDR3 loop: CASWGTAYEQYF. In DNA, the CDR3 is TGTGCCAGCTGGGGGACAGCCTACGAGCAGTACTTC.

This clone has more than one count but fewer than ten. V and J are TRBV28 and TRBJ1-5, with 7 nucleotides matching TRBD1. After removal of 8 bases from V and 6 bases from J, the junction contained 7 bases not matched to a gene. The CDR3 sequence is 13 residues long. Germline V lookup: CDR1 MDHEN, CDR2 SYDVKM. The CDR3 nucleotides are TGTGCCAGCGGCAGGGGGTTTACTCAGCCCCAGCATTTT. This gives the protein CASGRGFTQPQHF.

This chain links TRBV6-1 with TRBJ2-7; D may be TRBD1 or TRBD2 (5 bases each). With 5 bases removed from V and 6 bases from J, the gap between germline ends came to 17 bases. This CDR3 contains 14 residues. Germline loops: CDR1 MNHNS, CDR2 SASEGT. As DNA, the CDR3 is TGTGCCAGCAGTCCTGGGACCGTACGAGGCGAGCAGTACTTC. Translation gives CASSPGTVRGEQYF.

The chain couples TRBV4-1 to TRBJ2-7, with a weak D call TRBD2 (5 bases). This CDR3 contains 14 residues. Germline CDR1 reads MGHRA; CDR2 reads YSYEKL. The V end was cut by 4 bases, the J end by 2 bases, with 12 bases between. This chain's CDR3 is CASSRGLTAYEQYF. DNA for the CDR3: TGCGCCAGCAGCCGAGGGCTCACTGCCTACGAGCAGTACTTC.

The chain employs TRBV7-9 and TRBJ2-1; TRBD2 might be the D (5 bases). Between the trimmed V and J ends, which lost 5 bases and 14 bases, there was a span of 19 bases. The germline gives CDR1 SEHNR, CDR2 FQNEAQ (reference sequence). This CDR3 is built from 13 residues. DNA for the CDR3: TGTGCCAGCAGCCTCACCTTCAGAGGGTTTAAGTTCTTC. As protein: CASSLTFRGFKFF.

The CDR3 region is CASSRGATWGRNYEQYF. The CDR3 DNA sequence: TGTGCCAGCAGCAGGGGGGCCACATGGGGGAGAAACTACGAGCAGTACTTC. The gene calls are TRBV3-1 (or the pseudogene TRBV3-2) and TRBJ2-7; tentatively, D is TRBD1 or TRBD2 (6 bases each). This CDR3 is 17 amino acids long. The V gene lost 5 bases and the J gene lost 3 bases, with 23 bases spanning the gap. Germline V gene sequence: CDR1 LGHDT, CDR2 YNNKEL (reference sequence).

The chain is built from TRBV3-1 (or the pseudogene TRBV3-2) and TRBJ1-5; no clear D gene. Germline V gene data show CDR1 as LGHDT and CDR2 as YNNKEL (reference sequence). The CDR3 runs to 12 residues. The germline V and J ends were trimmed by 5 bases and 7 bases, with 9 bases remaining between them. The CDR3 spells CASSNGIQPQHF. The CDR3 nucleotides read TGTGCCAGCAGCAACGGCATACAGCCCCAGCATTTT.

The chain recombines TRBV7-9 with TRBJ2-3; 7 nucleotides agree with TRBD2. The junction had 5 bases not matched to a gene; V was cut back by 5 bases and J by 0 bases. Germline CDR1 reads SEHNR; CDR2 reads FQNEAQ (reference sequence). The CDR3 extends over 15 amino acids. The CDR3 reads CASSAPSGSTDTQYF. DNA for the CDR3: TGTGCCAGCAGCGCACCTAGCGGCAGCACAGATACGCAGTATTTT.

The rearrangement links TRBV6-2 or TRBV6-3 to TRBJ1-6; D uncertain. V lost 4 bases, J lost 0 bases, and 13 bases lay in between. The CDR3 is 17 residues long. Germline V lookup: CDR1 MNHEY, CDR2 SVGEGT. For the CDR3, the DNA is TGTGCCAGCAGTTTGGAGTGGGGATCCTCCTATAATTCACCCCTCCACTTT. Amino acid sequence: CASSLEWGSSYNSPLHF.

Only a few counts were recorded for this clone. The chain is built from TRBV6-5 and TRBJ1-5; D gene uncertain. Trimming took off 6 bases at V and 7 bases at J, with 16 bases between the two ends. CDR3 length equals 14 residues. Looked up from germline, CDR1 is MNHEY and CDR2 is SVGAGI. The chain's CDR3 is CASSPGRPPQPQHF. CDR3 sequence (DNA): TGTGCCAGCAGCCCGGGAAGACCTCCCCAGCCCCAGCATTTT.

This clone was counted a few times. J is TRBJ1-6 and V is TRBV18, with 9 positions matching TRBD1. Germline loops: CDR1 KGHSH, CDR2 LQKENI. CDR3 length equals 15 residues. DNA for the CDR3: TGTACCTCTTACTCTCAACGACAGGGGGTTTCACCCCTCCACTTT. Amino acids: CTSYSQRQGVSPLHF. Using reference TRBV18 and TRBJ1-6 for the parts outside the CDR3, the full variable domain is NAGVMQNPRHLVRRRGQEARLRCSPMKGHSHVYWYRQLPEEGLKFMVYLQKENIIDESGMPKERFSAEFPKEGPSILRIQQVVRGDSAAYFCTSYSQRQGVSPLHFGNGTRLTVT.

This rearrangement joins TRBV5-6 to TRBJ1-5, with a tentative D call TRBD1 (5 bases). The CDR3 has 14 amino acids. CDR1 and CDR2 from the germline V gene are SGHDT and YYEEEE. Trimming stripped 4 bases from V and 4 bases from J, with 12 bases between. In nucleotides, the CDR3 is TGTGCCAGCAGCGGACCGGGGCGGAATCAGCCCCAGCATTTT. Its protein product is CASSGPGRNQPQHF.

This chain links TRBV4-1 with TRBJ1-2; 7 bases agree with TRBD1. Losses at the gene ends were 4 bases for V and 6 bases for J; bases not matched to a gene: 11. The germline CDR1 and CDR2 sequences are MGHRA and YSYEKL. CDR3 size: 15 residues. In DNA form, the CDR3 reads TGCGCCAGCAGCCTTCAACAGGGGCCGTTGGATGGCTACACCTTC. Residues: CASSLQQGPLDGYTF.

CDR3 nucleotides: TGTGCCAGCAGTTCTGCAGGGAGTCGAAACCGTGAAGCTTTCTTT. Translating it yields CASSSAGSRNREAFF. The V call is TRBV28, the J call TRBJ1-1; maybe TRBD1 (5 bases). Germline V gene lookup returns CDR1 MDHEN and CDR2 SYDVKM. This CDR3 spans 15 amino acids. The V gene lost 4 bases and the J gene lost 7 bases, with 19 bases spanning the gap.

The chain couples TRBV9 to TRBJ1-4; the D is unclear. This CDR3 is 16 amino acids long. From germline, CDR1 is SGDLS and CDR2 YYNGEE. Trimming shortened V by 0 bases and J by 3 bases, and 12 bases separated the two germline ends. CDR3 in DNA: TGTGCCAGCAGCGTAGATCCGGCGGGTTCTAATGAAAAACTGTTTTTT. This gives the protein CASSVDPAGSNEKLFF.

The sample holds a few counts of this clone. In DNA, the CDR3 is TGCAGCGTTGCCTTAAACTCCCTCTACGAGCAGTACTTC. Translated, it gives CSVALNSLYEQYF. J is TRBJ2-7 and V is TRBV29-1; D unclear. The CDR3 spans 13 residues. V shed 4 bases and J shed 3 bases, with 13 bases lying between them. The germline V gene has CDR1 SQVTM and CDR2 ANQGSEA.

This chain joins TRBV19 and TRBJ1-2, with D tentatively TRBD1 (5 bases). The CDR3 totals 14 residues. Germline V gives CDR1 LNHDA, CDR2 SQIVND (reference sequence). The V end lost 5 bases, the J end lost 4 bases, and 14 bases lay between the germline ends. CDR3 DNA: TGTGCCAGTAGTGAGCGGGGACGAATCTATGGCTACACCTTC. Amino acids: CASSERGRIYGYTF.

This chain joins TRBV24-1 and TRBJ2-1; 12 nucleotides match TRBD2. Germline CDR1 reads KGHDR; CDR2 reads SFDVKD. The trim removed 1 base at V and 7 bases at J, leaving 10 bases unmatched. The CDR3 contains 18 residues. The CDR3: CATSDFSASGRAFNEQFF. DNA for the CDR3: TGTGCCACCAGTGATTTTTCGGCTAGCGGGAGGGCGTTTAATGAGCAGTTCTTC.

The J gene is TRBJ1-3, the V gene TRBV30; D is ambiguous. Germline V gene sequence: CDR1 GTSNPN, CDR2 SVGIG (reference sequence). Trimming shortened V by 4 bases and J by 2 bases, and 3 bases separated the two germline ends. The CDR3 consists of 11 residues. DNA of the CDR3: TGTGCCTGGACAGCTGGAAACACCATATATTTT. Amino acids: CAWTAGNTIYF.

The CDR3 sequence: CASSIRQAGGTGELFF. The DNA for the CDR3 is TGTGCCAGTAGTATTCGTCAAGCGGGGGGAACCGGGGAGCTGTTTTTT. V is TRBV19 and J is TRBJ2-2; 9 nucleotides line up with TRBD2. CDR1 and CDR2 from the germline V gene are LNHDA and SQIVND (reference sequence). The CDR3 runs to 16 residues. V lost 3 bases and J lost 5; bases outside the gene matches: 7.

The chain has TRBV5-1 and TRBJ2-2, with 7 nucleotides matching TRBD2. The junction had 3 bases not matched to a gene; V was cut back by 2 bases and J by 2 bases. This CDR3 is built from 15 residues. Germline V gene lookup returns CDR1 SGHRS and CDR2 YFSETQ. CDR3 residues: CASSLSGVNTGELFF. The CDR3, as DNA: TGCGCCAGCAGCTTAAGCGGGGTTAACACCGGGGAGCTGTTTTTT.